This T cell receptor (beta chain) was observed in a study of T cells in Graves' hyperthyroidism and ophthalmopathy. Overall study findings and caveats: For ophthalmopathy, model prediction preceded onset by a median around six months. From stable hyperthyroidism, ophthalmopathy was set apart by a 13 V-J model.

Germline CDR1 MNHEY, CDR2 SMNVEV (reference sequence). V was trimmed by 1 base and J by 2 bases, leaving 5 bases between them. This CDR3 is 13 amino acids long. As to this clonotype: Its antigen remains unknown.

Amplified TCR beta CDR3 regions derived from RNA transcripts. TCR CDR3 underwent first-round RT-PCR with the HTBI primer set. From the multiplex PCR reads, TCRdb called clonotypes with MiXCR, one entry per CDR3 protein. The sample includes more than 650,000 distinct CDR3 sequences, roughly 15% of them seen just once. Sequenced input: blood. The TCR comes from a woman aged 18-29 years with Graves' hyperthyroidism. The chain carries TRBV27 and TRBJ2-5; D not certain. The CDR3 DNA reads as TGTGCCAGCAGTTTATTCGGGCAAGAGACCCAGTACTTC. It codes for CASSLFGQETQYF.